These 5 T cell receptor beta chains were all obtained from the same sample, sequenced in a study of molecular identifiers for immune sequencing clone quantification. From the PCR reads, TCRdb called clonotypes with MiXCR, one entry per CDR3 protein. The table includes some 680,000 distinct CDR3 sequences, over 25% detected once. Material: naive CD8+ T cells from blood, with Jurkat cell RNA spiked in. The subset denotes: FACS-sorted CD8+CD4-CCR7+CD45RA+ naive T cells. These receptors all stem from a human donor in good health. Some libraries in this study had Jurkat cell RNA spiked in.

This clonotype was recorded many times. This chain joins TRBV7-9 and TRBJ1-4; D gene ambiguous. This CDR3 has 10 amino acids. CDR1 is SEHNR, CDR2 FQNEAQ, per germline (reference sequence). V was cut by 4 bases and J by 8 bases, with 2 bases left in between. CDR3: CASSSEKLFF. CDR3 DNA sequence: TGTGCCAGCAGCTCAGAAAAACTGTTTTTT.

This clonotype occurred a few times. This sequence joins TRBV21-1 and TRBJ1-1. TRBV21-1 has pseudogene status. This CDR3 is 17 amino acids long. The DNA for the CDR3 is TGTGCCAGCAGCAAAGTCTTAGGAGGGGATAAGGGGACTGAAGCTTTCTTT. Residues: CASSKVLGGDKGTEAFF.

This clonotype was seen ten or more times. The chain employs TRBV28 and TRBJ2-1, with 7 bases fitting TRBD2. The CDR3 is 14 residues long. J was trimmed by 13 bases and V by 2 bases; bases with no gene match: 11. Germline CDR1 and CDR2: MDHEN and SYDVKM. This chain's CDR3 is CASSLTRGLYYQFF. The CDR3 DNA sequence: TGTGCCAGCAGTTTAACCCGGGGACTATACTACCAGTTCTTC.

At least ten counts were recorded for this clonotype. This chain links TRBV28 with TRBJ1-2, with no clear D. The germline V and J ends were trimmed by 3 bases and 0 bases, with 8 bases remaining between them. The CDR3 runs 14 residues. Germline assignment: CDR1 MDHEN and CDR2 SYDVKM. The CDR3 spells CASSFHKANYGYTF. In nucleotides, the CDR3 is TGTGCCAGCAGTTTCCACAAGGCTAACTATGGCTACACCTTC.

Regarding this clonotype: The junction departs from germline at one end; a sequencing error may be responsible. The chain uses TRBV18 and TRBJ2-5; the D gene is possibly TRBD1 (6 bases). This CDR3 is 14 amino acids long. Per the germline V gene, CDR1 is KGHSH and CDR2 is LQKENI. DNA for the CDR3: TGTGCCAGCTCACCAGCAGGGACACTAGAGATCCAGTACTTC. This encodes CASSPAGTLEIQYF.